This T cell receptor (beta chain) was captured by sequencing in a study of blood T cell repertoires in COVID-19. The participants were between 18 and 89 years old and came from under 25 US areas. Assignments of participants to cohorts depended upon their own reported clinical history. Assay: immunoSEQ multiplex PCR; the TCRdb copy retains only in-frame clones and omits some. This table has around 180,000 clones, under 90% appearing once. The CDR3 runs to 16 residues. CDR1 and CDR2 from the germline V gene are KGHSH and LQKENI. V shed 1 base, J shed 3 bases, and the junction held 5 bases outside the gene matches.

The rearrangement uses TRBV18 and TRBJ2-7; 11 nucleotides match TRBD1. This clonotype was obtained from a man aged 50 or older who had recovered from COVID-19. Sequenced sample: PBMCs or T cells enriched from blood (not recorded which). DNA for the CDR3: TGTGCCAGCTCACCACGACCCGGGACAGGGGGCTACGAGCAGTACTTC. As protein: CASSPRPGTGGYEQYF.